The 28 T cell receptor beta chains listed next were all sequenced from one sample in a study of glioma-infiltrating T cells. Using RNA template, CDR3s of TCR alpha and beta were amplified with iRepertoire arm-PCR. From the multiplex PCR reads, TCRdb called clonotypes with MiXCR, one entry per CDR3 protein. This sample carries about 130,000 distinct CDR3 sequences, under 30% of them seen once, and the ten largest clones take over 25%. Material for sequencing was glioma tissue, nonneoplastic brain tissue, or PBMCs (not recorded which). Receptors originate from a human donor with low-grade glioma or glioblastoma, undergoing nonglioma brain surgery, or in good health (not recorded which).

The V call is TRBV18, the J call TRBJ2-3; 7 bases map to TRBD1. This CDR3 spans 15 amino acids. The junction had 7 bases not matched to a gene; V was cut back by 6 bases and J by 1 base. Looked up from germline, CDR1 is KGHSH and CDR2 is LQKENI. CDR3 loop: CASSRQGIGTDTQYF. In nucleotides, the CDR3 is TGTGCCAGCTCGCGACAGGGAATTGGCACAGATACGCAGTATTTT.

This chain uses TRBV11-2 with TRBJ2-7; 9 bases are a match to TRBD1. Germline CDR1 and CDR2: SGHAT and FQNNGV. This CDR3 region has 15 residues. In nucleotides, the CDR3 is TGTACCAGCAGCCTCGCATCGGACAGGGGAAACGAGCAGTACGTC. It translates to CTSSLASDRGNEQYV.

This clonotype was counted a few times. V and J are TRBV11-2 and TRBJ1-1, with 7 bases matching TRBD1. The V and J ends lost 4 bases and 2 bases, in that order; junction bases with no gene match: 10. This CDR3 has 16 residues. Germline V gene data show CDR1 as SGHAT and CDR2 as FQNNGV. DNA for the CDR3: TGTGCCAGCAGCTGGGCGGGACACAGGGGAAACACTGAAGCTTTCTTT. Residues: CASSWAGHRGNTEAFF.

This clonotype was recorded a few times. The chain uses TRBV7-9 and TRBJ2-1; 8 bases are shared with TRBD2. J lost 9 bases, V lost 3 bases, and 7 bases had no gene match. CDR1 is SEHNR, CDR2 FQNEAQ, per germline (reference sequence). The CDR3 spans 14 residues. The chain's CDR3 is CASSLGRGDIEQFF. In nucleotides, the CDR3 is TGTGCCAGCAGCTTGGGGCGGGGGGACATTGAGCAGTTCTTC.

In this sample, this clonotype turned up many times. The chain has TRBV6-1 and TRBJ1-1; no clear D. The V gene lost 5 bases and the J gene lost 6 bases, with 16 bases spanning the gap. This CDR3 is 14 amino acids long. The germline V gene encodes CDR1 MNHNS and CDR2 SASEGT. The CDR3 sequence: CASSNSPGRAEAFF. The CDR3 DNA follows: TGTGCCAGCAGTAACTCCCCAGGTCGCGCTGAAGCTTTCTTT.

This clonotype was recorded at least ten times. The rearrangement links TRBV27 to TRBJ2-7; 8 bases line up with TRBD1. J was trimmed by 4 bases and V by 4 bases; bases with no gene match: 6. CDR1 MNHEY and CDR2 SMNVEV come from the germline V gene (reference sequence). The CDR3 has 14 residues. The CDR3 region is CASSSLTGVYEQYV. Here the CDR3 DNA reads TGTGCCAGCAGTTCCCTGACAGGGGTGTACGAGCAGTACGTC.

This clonotype was counted between two and nine times. The rearrangement links TRBV3-1 to TRBJ1-6, with D hard to call. Germline values: CDR1 LGHDT, CDR2 YNNKEL (reference sequence). Trimming shortened V by 1 base and J by 5 bases, and 12 bases separated the two germline ends. This CDR3 region has 16 residues. The CDR3 here is CASSQASRSDNSPLHF. The CDR3 DNA is TGTGCCAGCAGCCAAGCATCTAGGTCGGATAATTCACCCCTCCACTTT. Complete variable domain (other parts from reference TRBV3-1 and TRBJ1-6): DTAVSQTPKYLVTQMGNDKSIKCEQNLGHDTMYWYKQDSKKFLKIMFSYNNKELIINETVPNRFSPKSPDKAHLNLHINSLELGDSAVYFCASSQASRSDNSPLHFGNGTRLTVT.

This clonotype was found a few times. A much larger clonotype is one base distant, so this may be a read error. This chain links TRBV7-9 with TRBJ1-1, with 8 bases matching TRBD1. Unmatched junction bases numbered 10, after V lost 3 bases and J lost 4 bases. Germline V CDR1 and CDR2: SEHNR, FQNEAQ (reference sequence). The CDR3 runs to 16 residues. As DNA, the CDR3 is TGTGCCAGCAGCTTTGGCAACCGGACAGGGACCACTGAAGCTTTCTTT. Translating gives CASSFGNRTGTTEAFF.

This clonotype was detected many times. The chain employs TRBV6-1 and TRBJ2-3; no reliable D call. Trimming took off 6 bases at V and 6 bases at J, with 19 bases between the two ends. Germline V CDR1 and CDR2: MNHNS, SASEGT. This CDR3 is 15 amino acids long. The CDR3 DNA follows: TGTGCCAGCAGACCGGTCAAAGTCAAGCTTGATACGCAGTATTTT. Protein sequence: CASRPVKVKLDTQYF.

The CDR3 bases are TGTGCCAGCAGCCAAGCCCCCCCGGGTAATGAGCAGTTCTTC. It specifies CASSQAPPGNEQFF. The gene calls are TRBV3-1 and TRBJ2-1; D unclear. CDR3 size: 14 residues. V lost 1 base and J lost 7, with 11 bases in between. Per germline, CDR1 LGHDT and CDR2 YNNKEL (reference sequence).

This clonotype was recorded a few times. V gene TRBV7-9 combines with J gene TRBJ1-6; D is uncertain. The germline V gene encodes CDR1 SEHNR and CDR2 FQNEAQ (reference sequence). The CDR3 runs 13 residues. Trimming left V 2 bases short and J 10 bases short, with 9 bases between. Here the CDR3 reads CASSLSLSSPLHF. The DNA for the CDR3 is TGTGCCAGCAGCTTAAGTTTGTCCTCACCCCTCCACTTT.

This clonotype was observed a few times. V usage is TRBV7-3 and J usage is TRBJ2-3, with D perhaps TRBD1 or TRBD2 (5 bases each). Germline CDR1 is SGHTA and CDR2 is FQGTGA. V was shortened by 3 bases and J by 0 bases, with 13 bases between the two germline ends. CDR3 length equals 16 residues. This CDR3 is CASSFHGAASTDTQYF. CDR3 nucleotides: TGTGCCAGCAGCTTTCACGGGGCAGCTAGCACAGATACGCAGTATTTT.

The J gene is TRBJ2-2, the V gene TRBV19; D is unclear. The germline gives CDR1 LNHDA, CDR2 SQIVND (reference sequence). V was clipped by 0 bases and J by 6 bases, with 8 bases between them. The CDR3 contains 14 residues. The CDR3 sequence: CASSIDLAPGELFF. In nucleotides, the CDR3 is TGTGCCAGTAGTATAGATCTTGCCCCCGGGGAGCTGTTTTTT.

The V and J genes are TRBV28 and TRBJ2-7, with D possibly being TRBD2 (5 bases). The CDR3 is 16 amino acids. Germline values: CDR1 MDHEN, CDR2 SYDVKM. CDR3 amino acids: CVSSLERVVNSYEQYV. Written as DNA, the CDR3 is TGTGTTAGCAGTTTGGAGAGGGTAGTCAACTCCTACGAGCAGTACGTC.

This clonotype was seen many times. V usage is TRBV20-1 and J usage is TRBJ1-1, with D possibly TRBD1 on 6 matching bases. V was pared by 8 bases and J by 1 base, with 14 bases between. Germline V gives CDR1 DFQATT, CDR2 SNEGSKA (reference sequence). This CDR3 spans 13 amino acids. For the CDR3, the DNA is TGCAGTTTAAGCGGGACACCGAACACTGAAGCTTTCTTT. As protein: CSLSGTPNTEAFF.

Remarks on this clonotype: Germline and junction disagree at one end, which may indicate a read error. This sequence joins TRBV28 and TRBJ2-1, with TRBD2 matching 10 bases. This CDR3 spans 16 amino acids. CDR1 is MDHEN and CDR2 is SYDVKM in the germline V gene. The CDR3 is CASSSGLAARRNEQLF. As DNA, the CDR3 is TGTGCCAGCAGTTCCGGACTAGCGGCGAGAAGGAATGAGCAGCTCTTC.

V gene TRBV2 combines with J gene TRBJ1-5; D is undetermined. Germline assignment: CDR1 SNHLY and CDR2 FYNNEI. The V end lost 8 bases, the J end lost 6 bases, and 14 bases lay between the germline ends. The CDR3 runs to 13 residues. Here the CDR3 reads CASEGRYPQPQHF. Written as DNA, the CDR3 is TGTGCCAGCGAAGGGCGGTATCCTCAGCCCCAGCATTTT.

For this clonotype: This could be a read error, since a much larger clone is one nucleotide away. It is likely a read error, because the conserved phenylalanine at the end of the CDR3 is missing. V gene TRBV28 combines with J gene TRBJ1-1; 9 positions match TRBD1. V shed 5 bases and J 1 base; nucleotides not matched to a gene: 11. The CDR3 sequence is 17 residues long. From germline, CDR1 is MDHEN and CDR2 SYDVKM. The CDR3 loop reads CASSPGTGRLGNTEAFS. The CDR3 DNA sequence: TGTGCCAGCAGTCCCGGGACAGGGCGTTTGGGGAACACTGAAGCTTTCTCT.

The sample holds many counts of this clonotype. The V and J genes are TRBV27 and TRBJ2-3; no clear D. The CDR3 length is 15 residues. V was clipped by 8 bases and J by 2 bases, with 17 bases between them. Germline lookup yields CDR1 MNHEY and CDR2 SMNVEV (reference sequence). The CDR3 loop reads CASRIQTTYTDTQYF. As DNA, the CDR3 is TGTGCCAGCCGGATCCAGACGACCTACACAGATACGCAGTATTTT.

The rearrangement links TRBV10-3 to TRBJ2-7; TRBD2 aligns across 7 bases. Germline V gene sequence: CDR1 ENHRY, CDR2 SYGVKD. There are 15 residues in the CDR3. Here the CDR3 reads CAISDPQRGTYEQHV. Written as DNA, the CDR3 is TGTGCCATCAGTGATCCCCAGCGGGGAACCTACGAGCAGCACGTC.

Here the CDR3 reads CASSIMGRGNSPLHF. The CDR3 nucleotides read TGTGCCAGTAGTATAATGGGCCGAGGGAATTCACCCCTCCACTTT. The chain has TRBV19 and TRBJ1-6; D gene unclear. Germline-derived CDR1 and CDR2 are LNHDA and SQIVND (reference sequence). V was pared by 2 bases and J by 7 bases, with 12 bases between. CDR3 length equals 15 residues.

The chain recombines TRBV14 with TRBJ2-2; D gene uncertain. This CDR3 contains 13 residues. Germline V gene sequence: CDR1 SGHDN, CDR2 FVKESK. V lost 0 bases, J lost 13 bases, and 12 bases lay in between. CDR3 in amino acids: CASSQDGLRGLFF. CDR3 nucleotide sequence: TGTGCCAGCAGCCAAGATGGGCTGCGAGGGCTGTTTTTT.

This clonotype was seen at least ten times. The J gene is TRBJ2-5, the V gene TRBV20-1; 7 bases fit TRBD1. Unmatched junction bases numbered 6, after V lost 3 bases and J lost 2 bases. This CDR3 is built from 14 residues. Germline V gene sequence: CDR1 DFQATT, CDR2 SNEGSKA (reference sequence). The CDR3 reads CSARSGRGQETQYF. The CDR3 DNA reads as TGCAGTGCTAGGTCGGGCAGGGGGCAAGAGACCCAGTACTTC.

This sequence joins TRBV29-1 and TRBJ1-3; D is perhaps TRBD1 (6 bases). The V gene lost 7 bases and the J gene lost 4 bases, with 14 bases spanning the gap. This CDR3 region has 13 residues. Looked up from germline, CDR1 is SQVTM and CDR2 is ANQGSEA. The CDR3 reads CSAYPGGGNTIYF. Written as DNA, the CDR3 is TGCAGCGCCTACCCCGGGGGCGGAAACACCATATATTTT. Combining the CDR3 with reference TRBV29-1 and TRBJ1-3 gives the whole variable domain SAVISQKPSRDICQRGTSLTIQCQVDSQVTMMFWYRQQPGQSLTLIATANQGSEATYESGFVIDKFPISRPNLTFSTLTVSNMSPEDSSIYLCSAYPGGGNTIYFGEGSWLTVV.

The rearrangement joins TRBV7-9 to TRBJ2-2; D is possibly TRBD1 (6 bases). The ends were cut back, 4 bases at V and 0 bases at J, with 15 bases in the middle. This CDR3 comprises 17 residues. CDR1 is SEHNR and CDR2 is FQNEAQ in the germline V gene (reference sequence). CDR3: CASSYPTRTANTGELFF. Here the CDR3 DNA reads TGTGCCAGCAGCTATCCCACCAGGACAGCGAACACCGGGGAGCTGTTTTTT.

V and J are TRBV7-9 and TRBJ2-1; TRBD2 aligns across 10 bases. The J segment lost 4 bases and the V segment lost 0 bases, leaving 9 bases of the junction unmatched. Germline assignment: CDR1 SEHNR and CDR2 FQNEAQ (reference sequence). The CDR3 runs 18 residues. CDR3 bases: TGTGCCAGCAGCTTAGCTAGCGGGGGGACCAGCTCATACAATGAGCAGTTCTTC. Protein: CASSLASGGTSSYNEQFF.

Concerning this clonotype itself: A read error may explain this, as a much larger clone is one base away. The rearrangement links TRBV6-5 to TRBJ2-3; possibly TRBD2 for D (6 bases). Germline values: CDR1 MNHEY, CDR2 SVGAGI. Between the trimmed V and J ends, which lost 10 bases and 6 bases, there was a span of 20 bases. The CDR3 contains 14 residues. CDR3 sequence: CANSLGLSADTQYF. CDR3 sequence (DNA): TGTGCCAACAGCTTGGGACTGTCCGCTGATACGCAGTATTTT.

This clonotype was counted between two and nine times. In nucleotides, the CDR3 is TGCGCCAGCAGCCAAACGACTAGCGGGGGACAAGATACGCAGTATTTT. It encodes CASSQTTSGGQDTQYF. The V gene is TRBV4-1, the J gene TRBJ2-3; 12 nucleotides agree with TRBD2. The CDR3 spans 16 residues. V lost 2 bases to trimming and J lost 5 bases; unmatched junction nucleotides: 5. Germline V gene lookup returns CDR1 MGHRA and CDR2 YSYEKL.